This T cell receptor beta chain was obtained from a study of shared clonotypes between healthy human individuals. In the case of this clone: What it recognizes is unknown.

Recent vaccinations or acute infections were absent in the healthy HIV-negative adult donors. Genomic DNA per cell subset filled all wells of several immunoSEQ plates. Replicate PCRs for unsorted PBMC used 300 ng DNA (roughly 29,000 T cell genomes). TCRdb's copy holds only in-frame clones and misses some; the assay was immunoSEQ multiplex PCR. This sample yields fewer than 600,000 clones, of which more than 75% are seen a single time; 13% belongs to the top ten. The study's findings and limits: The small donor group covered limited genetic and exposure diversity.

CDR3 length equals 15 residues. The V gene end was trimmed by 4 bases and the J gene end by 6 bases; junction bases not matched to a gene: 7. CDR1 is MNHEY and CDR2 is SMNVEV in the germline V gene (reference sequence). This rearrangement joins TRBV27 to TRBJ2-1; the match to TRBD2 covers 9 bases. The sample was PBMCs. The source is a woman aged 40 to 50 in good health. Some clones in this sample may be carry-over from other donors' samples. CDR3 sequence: CASSYPGLATNEQFF. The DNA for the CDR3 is TGTGCCAGCAGTTACCCCGGACTAGCGACCAATGAGCAGTTCTTC.